This T cell receptor beta chain comes out of a study of T cells in Graves' hyperthyroidism and ophthalmopathy. Whole-study results and caveats: Model output signaled ophthalmopathy a median 6.5 months ahead of onset.

CDR3 length: 17 amino acids. With 3 bases clipped from V and 2 bases from J, the junction kept 7 bases outside the gene matches. Germline assignment: CDR1 ENHRY and CDR2 SYGVKD. This clonotype was seen only a few times. The antigen remains unidentified. RNA transcripts gave rise to amplified TCR beta CDR3 regions. The HTBI primer set drove a first-round RT-PCR of the TCR CDR3. TCRdb recomputed calls from the multiplex PCR reads with MiXCR, one row per CDR3 protein. The top ten hold more than 4.5% of the sample, which has about 420,000 distinct CDR3 sequences, about an eighth seen once. Exclusion of patients followed from uncontrolled infection, other autoimmune disease, pregnancy or lactation. For the diagnoses, clinical symptoms, serum thyroxine and TRAb, thyroid ultrasound and orbital computed tomography were used.

The receptor was isolated from a woman between 18 and 30 years old with Graves' hyperthyroidism. Sequenced material: blood. The chain uses TRBV10-3 and TRBJ2-2; 9 bases match TRBD2. This chain's CDR3 is CAISEGLAGRNTGELFF. In DNA form, the CDR3 reads TGTGCCATCAGTGAAGGGCTAGCGGGACGAAACACCGGGGAGCTGTTTTTT.